The T cell receptor beta chain under discussion was sequenced for a study of T cell repertoires in cytomegalovirus infection. At the level of the study: Indications of both CMV infection and matching HLA type were provided by public TCR beta signatures.

MiXCR, run by TCRdb on the reads, gives a single entry per CDR3 protein. This sample has around 630,000 distinct CDR3 sequences, with approximately 24% found just once. The ends were cut back, 5 bases at V and 2 bases at J, with 14 bases in the middle. Germline CDR1 and CDR2: MDHEN and SYDVKM. The CDR3 covers 15 residues. The source material was CD8+ T cells from PBMCs. This clonotype was sampled from a human donor in good health (CMV status not recorded). Some clones in this sample may be carry-over from other donors' samples. The rearrangement links TRBV28 to TRBJ2-3, with a possible D match to TRBD2 (6 bases). CDR3 coding DNA: TGTGCCAGCAGTAAGGGACTCGCCCTCACAGATACGCAGTATTTT. As protein: CASSKGLALTDTQYF.